One sample yielded the 11 T cell receptor beta chains listed below, sequenced in a study of blood T cell repertoires in COVID-19. This table comes from immunoSEQ multiplex PCR, and its TCRdb copy is limited to in-frame clones, with some not included. This repertoire shows about 82,000 clones, around 83% found once; its top ten account for more than 15%. Sequencing was done on a sample of peripheral blood. The source is an older woman with acute or convalescent COVID-19.

The J gene is TRBJ1-1, the V gene TRBV11-3; the match to TRBD1 covers 8 bases. The trim removed 3 bases at V and 3 bases at J, leaving 9 bases unmatched. The germline V gene has CDR1 SGHNT and CDR2 YENEEA. CDR3 length equals 16 residues. CDR3 nucleotides: TGTGCCAGCAGCTTTAGAGCAGGGGGCAGGGACACTGAAGCTTTCTTT. This encodes CASSFRAGGRDTEAFF.

The V and J genes are TRBV27 and TRBJ2-5; TRBD1 might be the D (5 bases). Germline assignment: CDR1 MNHEY and CDR2 SMNVEV (reference sequence). The CDR3 has 15 residues. Trimming pared 2 bases from V and 4 bases from J, leaving 14 bases between. CDR3 sequence reads: CASSLGAGFLETQYF. The CDR3 nucleotides read TGTGCCAGCAGTTTAGGGGCAGGTTTCTTAGAGACCCAGTACTTC.

The V and J genes are TRBV5-1 and TRBJ2-1, with a weak D call TRBD1 (6 bases). V was clipped by 0 bases and J by 7 bases, with 14 bases between them. The germline gives CDR1 SGHRS, CDR2 YFSETQ. The CDR3 is made up of 15 amino acids. CDR3 sequence: CASSLVTGLVNEQFF. In nucleotides, the CDR3 is TGCGCCAGCAGCTTGGTTACAGGGTTAGTGAATGAGCAGTTCTTC.

Of note for this clone: At one of its ends the junction is not consistent with the germline gene, which may arise from a read error. This chain links TRBV7-7 with TRBJ2-7, with a tentative D call TRBD1 (6 bases). The CDR3 sequence is 13 residues long. In germline, CDR1 is SSHAT, CDR2 FNYEAQ (reference sequence). In nucleotides, the CDR3 is TGTGCTAGCAGCTTAGAACAGGGTTACGAGCAGTACTTC. Residues: CASSLEQGYEQYF.

The CDR3 bases are TGTGCCAGCTCACCGGACAGGGGTGGTAACTATGGCTACACCTTC. Protein sequence: CASSPDRGGNYGYTF. The chain joins TRBV18 to TRBJ1-2; the match to TRBD1 covers 9 bases. Germline V gene data show CDR1 as KGHSH and CDR2 as LQKENI. The CDR3 runs 15 residues. Losses at the gene ends were 3 bases for V and 1 base for J; bases not matched to a gene: 3.

This chain links TRBV11-3 with TRBJ2-3, with 11 bases identical to TRBD2. Germline CDR1 SGHNT, CDR2 YENEEA. CDR3 length: 15 residues. J lost 5 bases, V lost 1 base, and 2 bases had no gene match. The CDR3 sequence: CASSLGSGGGDTQYF. The CDR3 bases are TGTGCCAGCAGCTTAGGTAGCGGGGGGGGAGATACGCAGTATTTT.

This clone was seen a few times. This chain joins TRBV28 and TRBJ1-1; D remains unclear. Per germline, CDR1 MDHEN and CDR2 SYDVKM. The CDR3 is 18 residues long. The V end lost 4 bases, the J end lost 0 bases, and 21 bases lay between the germline ends. CDR3: CASSSTWGGRGLNTEAFF. DNA of the CDR3: TGTGCCAGCAGTTCCACCTGGGGAGGAAGAGGTCTGAACACTGAAGCTTTCTTT.

The rearrangement joins TRBV19 to TRBJ1-3; 9 bases are a match to TRBD1. The V gene's germline CDR1 is LNHDA and CDR2 SQIVND (reference sequence). The junction had 8 bases not matched to a gene; V was cut back by 5 bases and J by 3 bases. The CDR3 totals 16 residues. This CDR3 is CASSPSPGQGGNTIYF. CDR3 bases: TGTGCCAGTAGTCCTTCTCCGGGACAGGGTGGAAACACCATATATTTT.

This chain joins TRBV19 and TRBJ1-5; perhaps TRBD1 as D (6 bases). Looked up from germline, CDR1 is LNHDA and CDR2 is SQIVND (reference sequence). V shed 5 bases and J shed 6 bases, with 20 bases lying between them. The length of the CDR3 is 16 residues. CDR3 in DNA: TGTGCCAGTAGTCTGACGACAGGTCTATTAGTTCAGCCCCAGCATTTT. Its protein product is CASSLTTGLLVQPQHF.

The chain joins TRBV7-3 to TRBJ2-1, with 9 bases matching TRBD1. This CDR3 region has 14 residues. The V and J ends lost 3 bases and 9 bases, in that order; junction bases with no gene match: 6. CDR1 and CDR2 from the germline V gene are SGHTA and FQGTGA. The CDR3 loop reads CASSFTGGGGEQFF. The DNA of the CDR3 is TGTGCCAGCAGCTTCACAGGGGGCGGGGGTGAGCAGTTCTTC.

The genes are TRBV7-2 and TRBJ1-6; possible D gene TRBD1, 5 bases. V gave up 2 bases and J gave up 8 bases, with 19 bases separating them. Germline CDR1 is SGHTA and CDR2 is FQGNSA. The CDR3 loop spans 17 amino acids. Here the CDR3 DNA reads TGTGCCAGCAGCTTAAGGGCAGGGCGCTCCCAACATTCACCCCTCCACTTT. This codes for CASSLRAGRSQHSPLHF.